Listed here are 11 T cell receptor beta chains from one sample, sequenced in a study of T cell repertoires in cytomegalovirus infection. In TCRdb, the reads were re-called with MiXCR into one record per CDR3 protein. This table holds about 490,000 distinct CDR3 sequences, around 11% found once. The sequencing sample was made of PBMCs. The receptor source for this set is a human donor in good health (CMV status not recorded). Some clones in this sample may be carry-over from other donors' samples.

This clonotype was recorded many times. The chain couples TRBV5-6 to TRBJ2-1, with D maybe TRBD2 (7 bases). V was pared by 7 bases and J by 0 bases, with 11 bases between. Germline CDR1 is SGHDT and CDR2 is YYEEEE. The CDR3 consists of 14 residues. In DNA, the CDR3 is TGTGCCAGCCGTCGGGGGGCCTCCTACAATGAGCAGTTCTTC. Translating gives CASRRGASYNEQFF.

V is TRBV18 and J is TRBJ2-7, with D maybe TRBD1 (6 bases). CDR3 length: 15 amino acids. Germline V gene data show CDR1 as KGHSH and CDR2 as LQKENI. V dropped 6 bases and J dropped 0 bases, with 15 bases sitting between them. CDR3 in DNA: TGTGCCAGCTCCCGAAGACAGGACAGCTCCTACGAGCAGTACTTC. It codes for CASSRRQDSSYEQYF.

A few counts support this clonotype. The genes are TRBV7-3 and TRBJ2-3, with D perhaps being TRBD1 or TRBD2 (5 bases each). This CDR3 region has 16 residues. Germline CDR1 and CDR2: SGHTA and FQGTGA. Trimming left V 0 bases short and J 5 bases short, with 15 bases between. The CDR3 DNA follows: TGTGCCAGCAGCTTAACTCGGGACCTACGGCTAGATACGCAGTATTTT. Protein: CASSLTRDLRLDTQYF.

This clonotype was found many times. The rearrangement links TRBV7-8 to TRBJ2-3; 8 bases agree with TRBD2. Germline V gene sequence: CDR1 SGHVS, CDR2 FQNEAQ. The CDR3 has 16 amino acids. V lost 1 base and J lost 3; bases outside the gene matches: 6. In DNA form, the CDR3 reads TGTGCCAGCAGCTTAGAACTAGCGGTGAAAACAGATACGCAGTATTTT. It specifies CASSLELAVKTDTQYF.

This clonotype was observed at least ten times. The chain combines TRBV4-2 with TRBJ2-7; 9 bases map to TRBD1. Germline CDR1 reads LGHNA; CDR2 reads YNFKEQ. The V segment lost 1 base and the J segment 6 bases; nucleotides outside the gene matches: 10. The CDR3 spans 16 residues. The DNA for the CDR3 is TGTGCCAGCAGCCAAGTTGGGACTCGACAGGGGGGCGAGCAGTACTTC. Protein product: CASSQVGTRQGGEQYF.

This clonotype was seen ten or more times. This sequence joins TRBV19 and TRBJ2-1; 11 bases align to TRBD2. J gave up 10 bases and V 3 bases, and 5 bases lay outside the gene matches. Germline CDR1 is LNHDA and CDR2 is SQIVND (reference sequence). The CDR3 is made up of 14 amino acids. The CDR3 DNA reads TGTGCCAGTAGTATTAGCGGGGGGGCCGGGGAGCAGTTCTTC. Translation: CASSISGGAGEQFF.

The rearrangement links TRBV18 to TRBJ2-7; 9 bases map to TRBD1. V was pared by 0 bases and J by 9 bases, with 9 bases of the junction left unmatched. CDR3 length equals 15 residues. The germline CDR1 and CDR2 sequences are KGHSH and LQKENI. The CDR3 is CASSPPRDRATGQYF. As DNA, the CDR3 is TGTGCCAGCTCACCACCTCGGGACAGGGCGACAGGGCAGTACTTC.

The sample holds many counts of this clonotype. The chain combines TRBV20-1 with TRBJ1-6; no reliable D call. The CDR3 sequence is 13 residues long. From germline, CDR1 is DFQATT and CDR2 SNEGSKA (reference sequence). Trimming took 0 bases from V and 3 from J, leaving 3 bases between them. The CDR3 DNA reads TGCAGTGCTAGAGAAGACTATAATTCACCCCTCCACTTT. Translation: CSAREDYNSPLHF.

This clonotype was seen ten or more times. The V gene is TRBV11-2, the J gene TRBJ2-3, with 8 nucleotides matching TRBD2. Looked up from germline, CDR1 is SGHAT and CDR2 is FQNNGV. The CDR3 runs to 15 residues. V lost 6 bases to trimming and J lost 2 bases; unmatched junction nucleotides: 7. CDR3 amino acids: CASRSSGRFTDTQYF. In DNA form, the CDR3 reads TGTGCCAGCAGATCTAGCGGGCGCTTCACAGATACGCAGTATTTT.

This clonotype appeared many times. V is TRBV5-1 and J is TRBJ2-1, with D possibly called TRBD1 or TRBD2 (6 bases each). The germline V gene has CDR1 SGHRS and CDR2 YFSETQ. The CDR3 is 14 amino acids. Trimming shortened V by 4 bases and J by 4 bases, and 12 bases separated the two germline ends. The CDR3: CASSRRGEYNEQFF. In DNA form, the CDR3 reads TGCGCCAGCAGCCGGAGGGGGGAGTACAATGAGCAGTTCTTC.

This clonotype was found many times. This chain uses TRBV10-3 with TRBJ1-1; 7 positions agree with TRBD1. V gave up 4 bases and J gave up 4 bases; unmatched junction bases: 9. The germline V gene encodes CDR1 ENHRY and CDR2 SYGVKD. This CDR3 spans 15 amino acids. The chain's CDR3 is CAISATDRVGTEAFF. The DNA for the CDR3 is TGTGCCATCAGTGCCACCGACAGGGTGGGCACTGAAGCTTTCTTT.